This is a list of T cell receptor beta chains from one sample in a study of human T cells and chemical hapten exposure. TCRdb re-called the RACE reads through MiXCR, storing one row per CDR3 protein. Counted here are roughly 52,000 distinct CDR3 sequences, over 9.5% occurring once; the ten biggest clones make up more than 1.5%. The sample here was whole blood, taken in connection with sensitization to the hapten diphenylcyclopropenone (DPC). All receptors come from a woman in her fifties or sixties with alopecia areata. Some clones in this sample may be carry-over from other donors' samples. CDR3s include the opening cysteine and the closing phenylalanine or tryptophan. Each record gives: D gene, J gene, clone size, V gene, CDR3 DNA, CDR3 protein. D genes are given only for firm matches. For some rows the clone size is stated as once, few or many, or as a class when expanded; others skip it.

D gene: TRBD1
J gene: TRBJ1-2
clone size: many
V gene: TRBV28
CDR3 DNA: TGTGCCAGCGACAGGGGAGCTAACTATGGCTACACCTTC
CDR3 protein: CASDRGANYGYTF

D gene: .
J gene: TRBJ2-3
clone size: .
V gene: TRBV2
CDR3 DNA: TGTGCCAGCAGTGATTCCCAGGACCGCCGGAGCACAGATACGCAGTATTTT
CDR3 protein: CASSDSQDRRSTDTQYF

D gene: .
J gene: TRBJ2-7
clone size: .
V gene: TRBV28
CDR3 DNA: TGTGCCAGCAGGTCCAAGAGCTCCTACGAGCAGTACTTC
CDR3 protein: CASRSKSSYEQYF

D gene: .
J gene: TRBJ1-6
clone size: .
V gene: TRBV7-2
CDR3 DNA: TGTGCCAGCAGCTCGGGCGGTGGTTCAGGTTCACCCCTCCACTTT
CDR3 protein: CASSSGGGSGSPLHF

D gene: .
J gene: TRBJ1-1
clone size: .
V gene: TRBV7-9
CDR3 DNA: TGTGCCAGCAGCTCCCATACAGGACGACGGACTGAAGCTTTCTTT
CDR3 protein: CASSSHTGRRTEAFF

D gene: .
J gene: TRBJ2-3
clone size: .
V gene: TRBV11-2
CDR3 DNA: TGTGCCAGCAGCGATCAGAGGTATACGCAGTATTTT
CDR3 protein: CASSDQRYTQYF

D gene: .
J gene: TRBJ2-1
clone size: few
V gene: TRBV29-1
CDR3 DNA: TGCAGCCCCACGACGAGAATCCCGTACAATGAGCAGTTCTTC
CDR3 protein: CSPTTRIPYNEQFF

D gene: .
J gene: TRBJ1-5
clone size: many
V gene: TRBV6-6
CDR3 DNA: TGTGCCAGCAGGGGATCGGGTCGCAATCAGCCCCAGCATTTT
CDR3 protein: CASRGSGRNQPQHF

D gene: .
J gene: TRBJ1-3
clone size: many
V gene: TRBV7-6
CDR3 DNA: TGTGCCAGCAGGGGGCTTGGAAACACCATATATTTT
CDR3 protein: CASRGLGNTIYF

D gene: TRBD1
J gene: TRBJ2-3
clone size: many
V gene: TRBV7-8
CDR3 DNA: TGTGCCAGCAGCTTAGGACAGGGTCCCACAGATACGCAGTATTTT
CDR3 protein: CASSLGQGPTDTQYF

D gene: TRBD1
J gene: TRBJ1-2
clone size: many
V gene: TRBV7-7
CDR3 DNA: TGTGCCAGCAGCCCCCCGGACAGGGTCTATGGCTACACCTTC
CDR3 protein: CASSPPDRVYGYTF

D gene: .
J gene: TRBJ2-2
clone size: many
V gene: TRBV18
CDR3 DNA: TGTGCCAGCTCGCAGCCGAGAGGAGTGGGCCCCGGGGAGCTGTTTTTT
CDR3 protein: CASSQPRGVGPGELFF

D gene: TRBD1
J gene: TRBJ2-7
clone size: few
V gene: TRBV28
CDR3 DNA: TGTGCCAGCAGCTCCACAGGGGCCGTCTCCTACGAGCAGTACTTC
CDR3 protein: CASSSTGAVSYEQYF

D gene: .
J gene: TRBJ1-6
clone size: many
V gene: TRBV12-3/TRBV12-4
CDR3 DNA: TGTGCCAGCAGTTTAACGGAGAATGCCTATAATTCACCCCTCCACTTT
CDR3 protein: CASSLTENAYNSPLHF

D gene: .
J gene: TRBJ2-7
clone size: many
V gene: TRBV18
CDR3 DNA: TGTGCCAGCTCAGCGCTGGACAGCAGCTACGAGCAGTACTTC
CDR3 protein: CASSALDSSYEQYF

D gene: .
J gene: TRBJ2-5
clone size: many
V gene: TRBV3-1
CDR3 DNA: TGTGCCAGCAGCCAAGATCTGACTAGCCAAGAGACCCAGTACTTC
CDR3 protein: CASSQDLTSQETQYF

D gene: TRBD1
J gene: TRBJ1-2
clone size: many
V gene: TRBV5-1
CDR3 DNA: TGCGCCAGCAGCTTGGACTTTGGGACAGGGGGTTACTATGGCTACACCTTC
CDR3 protein: CASSLDFGTGGYYGYTF

D gene: TRBD1
J gene: TRBJ1-4
clone size: many
V gene: TRBV18
CDR3 DNA: TGTGCCAGCTCCAGGGGGCCGACTAATGAAAAACTGTTTTTT
CDR3 protein: CASSRGPTNEKLFF

D gene: TRBD2
J gene: TRBJ2-5
clone size: .
V gene: TRBV7-9
CDR3 DNA: TGTGCCAGCAGGTCAGGACTAGCGGGAAGACAAGAGACCCAGTACTTC
CDR3 protein: CASRSGLAGRQETQYF

D gene: .
J gene: TRBJ2-1
clone size: .
V gene: TRBV27
CDR3 DNA: TGTGCCAGCAGTCCCTATGGACTAAACTACAATGAGCAGTTCTTC
CDR3 protein: CASSPYGLNYNEQFF

D gene: TRBD2
J gene: TRBJ2-1
clone size: .
V gene: TRBV18
CDR3 DNA: TGTGCCAGCTCACCTAGCGGGGGATACAATGAGCAGTTCTTC
CDR3 protein: CASSPSGGYNEQFF

D gene: TRBD1
J gene: TRBJ1-5
clone size: many
V gene: TRBV12-3/TRBV12-4
CDR3 DNA: TGTGCCAGCAGCACAGGGGCAGGTAGCAATCAGCCCCAGCATTTT
CDR3 protein: CASSTGAGSNQPQHF

D gene: .
J gene: TRBJ2-1
clone size: many
V gene: TRBV20-1
CDR3 DNA: TGCAGTGCTAGAGTGGACACTGGGGGTGAGCAGTTCTTC
CDR3 protein: CSARVDTGGEQFF

D gene: .
J gene: TRBJ2-7
clone size: .
V gene: TRBV10-2
CDR3 DNA: TGCGCCAGCACACGTATTCCGAGGGACCGAGCCTACGAGCAGTACTTC
CDR3 protein: CASTRIPRDRAYEQYF

D gene: TRBD2
J gene: TRBJ2-3
clone size: many
V gene: TRBV6-1
CDR3 DNA: TGTGCCAGCAGTGAAGAAACCCAACTAGCGGGAAGCACAGATACGCAGTATTTT
CDR3 protein: CASSEETQLAGSTDTQYF

D gene: .
J gene: TRBJ2-7
clone size: .
V gene: TRBV5-1
CDR3 DNA: TGCGCCAGCAGCTCAGATTCGGGGGGCATCCTATCCTACGAGCAGTACTTC
CDR3 protein: CASSSDSGGILSYEQYF

D gene: .
J gene: TRBJ1-5
clone size: many
V gene: TRBV2
CDR3 DNA: TGTGCCAGCAAGGGCCAGGGGATACATCAGCCCCAGCATTTT
CDR3 protein: CASKGQGIHQPQHF

D gene: TRBD2
J gene: TRBJ2-5
clone size: few
V gene: TRBV12-3/TRBV12-4
CDR3 DNA: TGTGCCAGCAGTCCTAGCGGGAGGGCCCGGAGACGTGAGACCCAGTACTTC
CDR3 protein: CASSPSGRARRRETQYF

D gene: .
J gene: TRBJ1-1
clone size: few
V gene: TRBV5-6
CDR3 DNA: TGTGCCAGCAGCTTGCTGGTAACGGCCGTGGACACTGAAGCTTTCTTT
CDR3 protein: CASSLLVTAVDTEAFF

D gene: TRBD1
J gene: TRBJ2-3
clone size: few
V gene: TRBV5-1
CDR3 DNA: TGCGCCAGCAGCAGGACAGGGGGCACAGATACGCAGTATTTT
CDR3 protein: CASSRTGGTDTQYF

D gene: .
J gene: TRBJ1-2
clone size: .
V gene: TRBV7-9
CDR3 DNA: TGTGCCAGCAGCGCCGAAGGGGATCACTATGGCTACACCTTC
CDR3 protein: CASSAEGDHYGYTF

D gene: .
J gene: TRBJ2-4
clone size: few
V gene: TRBV7-2
CDR3 DNA: TGTGCCAGCAGCTCCCCACAGGGCCCAGCAAACATTCAGTACTTC
CDR3 protein: CASSSPQGPANIQYF

D gene: TRBD2
J gene: TRBJ2-3
clone size: many
V gene: TRBV28
CDR3 DNA: TGTGCCAGCAGTTTGATAGCGGGCTTCACAGATACGCAGTATTTT
CDR3 protein: CASSLIAGFTDTQYF

D gene: TRBD1
J gene: TRBJ1-2
clone size: .
V gene: TRBV28
CDR3 DNA: TGTGCCAGCACCCCGACAGGGTATCGCGGCTACACCTTC
CDR3 protein: CASTPTGYRGYTF

D gene: .
J gene: TRBJ1-5
clone size: .
V gene: TRBV7-2
CDR3 DNA: TGTGCCAGCAGCCGGGACATGAATCAGCCCCAGCATTTT
CDR3 protein: CASSRDMNQPQHF

D gene: TRBD1
J gene: TRBJ1-3
clone size: .
V gene: TRBV4-3
CDR3 DNA: TGCGCCAGCAGCCCGACAGGGGGCCGTGGAAACACCATATATTTT
CDR3 protein: CASSPTGGRGNTIYF

D gene: .
J gene: TRBJ2-7
clone size: few
V gene: TRBV3-1
CDR3 DNA: TGTGCCAGCAGCCTGATGACGCCTCTTTACGAGCAGTACTTC
CDR3 protein: CASSLMTPLYEQYF

D gene: .
J gene: TRBJ2-7
clone size: many
V gene: TRBV6-1
CDR3 DNA: TGTGCCAGCAGTGAAGGGACATCCGCAGCCCACGAGCAGTACTTC
CDR3 protein: CASSEGTSAAHEQYF

D gene: .
J gene: TRBJ1-1
clone size: many
V gene: TRBV12-3/TRBV12-4
CDR3 DNA: TGTGCCACCAACAGAGGCACTGAAGCTTTCTTT
CDR3 protein: CATNRGTEAFF

D gene: .
J gene: TRBJ1-6
clone size: .
V gene: TRBV11-2
CDR3 DNA: TGTGCCAGCAGCACCCCCGGGCAGTCACCCCTCCACTTT
CDR3 protein: CASSTPGQSPLHF

D gene: .
J gene: TRBJ1-1
clone size: .
V gene: TRBV12-3/TRBV12-4
CDR3 DNA: TGTGCCAGCAGACTAGGACTTACTGAAGCTTTCTTT
CDR3 protein: CASRLGLTEAFF

D gene: TRBD2
J gene: TRBJ2-1
clone size: .
V gene: TRBV18
CDR3 DNA: TGTGCCAGCTCGCCGAGACTAGCGGGATTCGATGAGCAGTTCTTC
CDR3 protein: CASSPRLAGFDEQFF